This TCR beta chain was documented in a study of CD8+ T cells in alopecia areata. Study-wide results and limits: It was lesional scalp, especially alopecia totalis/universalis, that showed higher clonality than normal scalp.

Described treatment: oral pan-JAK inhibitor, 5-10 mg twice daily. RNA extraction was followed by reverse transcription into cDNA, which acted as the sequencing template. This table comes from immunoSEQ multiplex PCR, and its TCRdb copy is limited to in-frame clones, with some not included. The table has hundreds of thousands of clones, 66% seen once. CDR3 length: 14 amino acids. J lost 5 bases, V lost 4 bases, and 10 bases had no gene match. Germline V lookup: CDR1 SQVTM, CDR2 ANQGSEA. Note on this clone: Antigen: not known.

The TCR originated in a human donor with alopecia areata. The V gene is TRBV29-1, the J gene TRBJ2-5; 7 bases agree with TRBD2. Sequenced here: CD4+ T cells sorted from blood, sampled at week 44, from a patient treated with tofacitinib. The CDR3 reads CSVVGGGSGETQYF. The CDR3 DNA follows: TGCAGCGTTGTCGGCGGGGGATCCGGGGAGACCCAGTACTTC.